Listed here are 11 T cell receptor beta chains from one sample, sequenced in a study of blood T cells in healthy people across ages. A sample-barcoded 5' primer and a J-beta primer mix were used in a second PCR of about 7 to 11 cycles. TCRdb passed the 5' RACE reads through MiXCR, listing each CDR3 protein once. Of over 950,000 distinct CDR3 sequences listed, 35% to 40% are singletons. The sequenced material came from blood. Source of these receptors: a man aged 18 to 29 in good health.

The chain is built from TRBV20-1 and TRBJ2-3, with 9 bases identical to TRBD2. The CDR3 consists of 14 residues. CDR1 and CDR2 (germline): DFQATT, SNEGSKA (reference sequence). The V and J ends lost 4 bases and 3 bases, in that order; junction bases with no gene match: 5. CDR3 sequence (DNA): TGCAGTGCTAATCCTAGCGGGGCGACAGATACGCAGTATTTT. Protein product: CSANPSGATDTQYF.

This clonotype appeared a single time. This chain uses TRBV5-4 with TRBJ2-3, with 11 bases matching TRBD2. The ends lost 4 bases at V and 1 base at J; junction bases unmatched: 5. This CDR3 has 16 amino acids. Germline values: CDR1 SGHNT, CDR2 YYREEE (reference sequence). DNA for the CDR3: TGTGCCAGCAGCATAAGGGGACTAGCGGGCACAGATACGCAGTATTTT. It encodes CASSIRGLAGTDTQYF.

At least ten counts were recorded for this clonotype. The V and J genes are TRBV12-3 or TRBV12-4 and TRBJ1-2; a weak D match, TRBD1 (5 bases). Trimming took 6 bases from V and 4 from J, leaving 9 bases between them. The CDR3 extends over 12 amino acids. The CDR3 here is CASSTGGYGYTF. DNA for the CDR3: TGTGCCAGCAGCACCGGGGGCTATGGCTACACCTTC.

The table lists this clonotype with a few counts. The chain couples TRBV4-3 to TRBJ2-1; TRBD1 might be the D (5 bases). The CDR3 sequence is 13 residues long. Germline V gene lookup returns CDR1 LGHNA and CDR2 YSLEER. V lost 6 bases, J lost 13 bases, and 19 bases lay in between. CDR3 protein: CASSVRVGETQFF. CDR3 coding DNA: TGCGCCAGCAGTGTCAGGGTTGGTGAGACCCAGTTCTTC.

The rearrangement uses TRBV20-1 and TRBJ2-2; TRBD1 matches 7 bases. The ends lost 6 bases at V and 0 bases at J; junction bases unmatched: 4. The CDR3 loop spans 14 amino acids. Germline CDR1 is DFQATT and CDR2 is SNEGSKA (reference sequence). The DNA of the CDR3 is TGCAGTGCGACGGGACAGCCGAACACCGGGGAGCTGTTTTTT. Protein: CSATGQPNTGELFF.

CDR3 in amino acids: CASSDISGDTSYNEQFF. CDR3 nucleotides: TGTGCCAGCAGCGATATATCGGGGGACACCTCCTACAATGAGCAGTTCTTC. V usage is TRBV27 and J usage is TRBJ2-1; possibly TRBD1 or TRBD2 for D (6 bases each). The V gene lost 6 bases and the J gene lost 0 bases, with 18 bases spanning the gap. CDR1 is MNHEY and CDR2 is SMNVEV in the germline V gene (reference sequence). The CDR3 has 17 amino acids.

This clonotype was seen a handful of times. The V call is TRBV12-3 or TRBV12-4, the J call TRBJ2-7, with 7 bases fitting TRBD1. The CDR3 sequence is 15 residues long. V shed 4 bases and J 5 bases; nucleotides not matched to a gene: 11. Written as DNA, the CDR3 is TGTGCCAGCAGTTCCTCCCGACAGGGAAGCCACGAGCAGTACTTC. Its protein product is CASSSSRQGSHEQYF.

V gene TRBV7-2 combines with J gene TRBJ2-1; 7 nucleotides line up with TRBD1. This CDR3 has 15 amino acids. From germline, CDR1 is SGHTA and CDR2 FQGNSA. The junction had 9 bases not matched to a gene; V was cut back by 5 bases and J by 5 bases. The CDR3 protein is CASSLTGTANNEQFF. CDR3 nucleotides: TGTGCCAGCAGCCTAACCGGGACAGCCAACAATGAGCAGTTCTTC.

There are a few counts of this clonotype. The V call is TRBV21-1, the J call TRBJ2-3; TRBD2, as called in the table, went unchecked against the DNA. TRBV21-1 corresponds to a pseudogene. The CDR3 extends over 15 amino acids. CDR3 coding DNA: TGTGCCAGCAGCAACCGCTGCGGAAACTCGGATACGCAGTATTTT. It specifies CASSNRCGNSDTQYF.

The CDR3 nucleotides are TGTGCCAGCAGCACTCAACTAGCGGGGGGTCCGGGGGATGAGCAGTTCTTC. Protein: CASSTQLAGGPGDEQFF. The chain carries TRBV9 and TRBJ2-1; 12 bases match TRBD2. Germline lookup yields CDR1 SGDLS and CDR2 YYNGEE. This CDR3 has 17 residues. V lost 4 bases and J lost 8; bases outside the gene matches: 13.

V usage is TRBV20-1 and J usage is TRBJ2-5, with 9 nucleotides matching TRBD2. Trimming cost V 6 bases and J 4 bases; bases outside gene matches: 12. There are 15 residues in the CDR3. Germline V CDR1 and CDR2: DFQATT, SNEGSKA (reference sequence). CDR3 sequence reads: CSATSLAGFGETQYF. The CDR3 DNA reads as TGCAGTGCCACCTCACTAGCGGGTTTTGGAGAGACCCAGTACTTC.